What follows are 29 T cell receptor beta chains derived from one specimen sequenced in a study of CD8 T cells in Susac syndrome. Random hexamers served to reverse transcribe roughly 0.45 to 1 ug RNA. TCRdb reprocessed the immunoSEQ multiplex PCR reads with MiXCR, giving one entry per CDR3 protein. The sample has 150,000 to 200,000 distinct CDR3 sequences, approximately 95% seen once; the top ten hold approximately 0.09%. The sample consisted of CD4+ T cells from PBMCs. These TCRs come from a human donor with multiple sclerosis.

The gene calls are TRBV5-1 and TRBJ2-7; 7 bases are a match to TRBD1. The CDR3 consists of 14 residues. Losses at the gene ends were 1 base for V and 5 bases for J; bases not matched to a gene: 6. Germline-derived CDR1 and CDR2 are SGHRS and YFSETQ. The CDR3 region has the DNA TGCGCCAGCAGCTTGACCGACAGGGCGAACGAGCAGTACTTC. It yields the protein CASSLTDRANEQYF.

This clonotype was counted once. The chain is built from TRBV20-1 and TRBJ1-5; no clear D gene. The CDR3 is 12 amino acids. Trimming cost V 3 bases and J 5 bases, with 8 bases left between them. From germline, CDR1 is DFQATT and CDR2 SNEGSKA (reference sequence). The CDR3 here is CSASFGDQPQHF. DNA of the CDR3: TGCAGTGCTAGTTTCGGGGATCAGCCCCAGCATTTT.

The J gene is TRBJ1-2, the V gene TRBV30; 8 bases are a match to TRBD1. V trimming: 2 bases; J trimming: 13 bases; junction bases outside the gene matches: 12. This CDR3 region has 13 residues. CDR1 is GTSNPN and CDR2 is SVGIG in the germline V gene (reference sequence). Here the CDR3 reads CAWSSGQGTRSTF. The CDR3 DNA follows: TGTGCCTGGAGTAGTGGACAGGGTACGCGGAGCACCTTC. The whole variable domain, filled in from reference TRBV30 and TRBJ1-2, reads SQTIHQWPATLVQPVGSPLSLECTVEGTSNPNLYWYRQAAGRGLQLLFYSVGIGQISSEVPQNLSASRPQDRQFILSSKKLLLSDSGFYLCAWSSGQGTRSTFGSGTRLTVV.

The chain has TRBV4-3 and TRBJ2-6; no clear D. There are 16 residues in the CDR3. V lost 0 bases, J lost 0 bases, and 6 bases lay in between. The germline CDR1 and CDR2 sequences are LGHNA and YSLEER. This CDR3 reads CASSQEPASGANVLTF. CDR3 nucleotides: TGCGCCAGCAGCCAAGAACCGGCCTCTGGGGCCAACGTCCTGACTTTC.

The chain carries TRBV6-5 and TRBJ1-6; D is unclear. Trimming stripped 2 bases from V and 7 bases from J, with 18 bases between. Germline CDR1 MNHEY, CDR2 SVGAGI. The CDR3 runs 17 residues. The CDR3 loop is CASSYVAGGLRNSPLHF. The CDR3 DNA reads TGTGCCAGCAGTTACGTGGCGGGAGGACTTCGAAATTCACCCCTCCACTTT.

The chain has TRBV7-9 and TRBJ2-3; D might be TRBD2 (6 bases). This CDR3 is built from 16 residues. V lost 0 bases and J lost 1, with 11 bases in between. The germline CDR1 and CDR2 sequences are SEHNR and FQNEAQ (reference sequence). The CDR3 loop reads CASSLAGGPGTDTQYF. The DNA of the CDR3 is TGTGCCAGCAGCTTAGCGGGGGGTCCTGGCACAGATACGCAGTATTTT.

V and J are TRBV28 and TRBJ2-4, with D possibly matching TRBD1 (6 bases). Deletions cut 3 bases from V and 7 bases from J, with 7 bases between. The length of the CDR3 is 12 residues. Germline loops: CDR1 MDHEN, CDR2 SYDVKM. For the CDR3, the DNA is TGTGCCAGCAGTTTTAGGGGGAACATTCAGTACTTC. It specifies CASSFRGNIQYF.

The chain carries TRBV12-3 or TRBV12-4 and TRBJ2-4, with 7 positions matching TRBD1. J lost 3 bases, V lost 6 bases, and 8 bases had no gene match. The CDR3 totals 15 residues. The DNA for the CDR3 is TGTGCCAGCAGGCCACAGGGGCTTGACAAAAACATTCAGTACTTC. Translating it yields CASRPQGLDKNIQYF.

This chain links TRBV20-1 with TRBJ2-7; D tentatively reads TRBD1 or TRBD2 (5 bases each). Germline assignment: CDR1 DFQATT and CDR2 SNEGSKA (reference sequence). V lost 5 bases, J lost 0 bases, and 17 bases lay in between. The CDR3 is 15 amino acids. Here the CDR3 reads CSAFHPGRGSYEQYF. CDR3 in DNA: TGCAGTGCTTTCCACCCGGGACGAGGCTCCTACGAGCAGTACTTC.

The V and J genes are TRBV29-1 and TRBJ2-1; 10 bases align to TRBD2. V shed 6 bases, J shed 1 base, and the junction held 6 bases outside the gene matches. Germline V CDR1 and CDR2: SQVTM, ANQGSEA. The CDR3 spans 15 residues. In nucleotides, the CDR3 is TGCAGCGTCAATCCGGGACTAGCGTCCTACAATGAGCAGTTCTTC. Its translation is CSVNPGLASYNEQFF.

This rearrangement joins TRBV20-1 to TRBJ2-7; D may be TRBD1 or TRBD2 (5 bases each). CDR3 length equals 13 residues. V dropped 8 bases and J dropped 0 bases, with 14 bases sitting between them. Germline V gene lookup returns CDR1 DFQATT and CDR2 SNEGSKA (reference sequence). CDR3 region: CSYPGPSSYEQYF. The CDR3 bases are TGCAGTTATCCGGGACCGAGCTCCTACGAGCAGTACTTC.

V gene TRBV7-9 combines with J gene TRBJ2-3; D assignment may be TRBD1 or TRBD2 (5 bases each). CDR1 and CDR2 from the germline V gene are SEHNR and FQNEAQ (reference sequence). V lost 1 base, J lost 5 bases, and 19 bases lay in between. CDR3 length: 17 amino acids. For the CDR3, the DNA is TGTGCCAGCAGCTTAGGGCGGGTCGGTGGGGCCGGAGATACGCAGTATTTT. Its translation: CASSLGRVGGAGDTQYF.

This clonotype was detected only once. The chain employs TRBV30 and TRBJ2-3, with 8 bases that match TRBD1. The CDR3 length is 15 residues. Germline V gene lookup returns CDR1 GTSNPN and CDR2 SVGIG (reference sequence). V lost 0 bases and J lost 1; bases outside the gene matches: 3. CDR3 coding DNA: TGTGCCTGGAGTGTACCGGGACAGGGCACAGATACGCAGTATTTT. Translation: CAWSVPGQGTDTQYF.

The chain has TRBV7-9 and TRBJ2-3, with 8 nucleotides matching TRBD2. J gave up 2 bases and V 5 bases, and 9 bases lay outside the gene matches. The CDR3 is 16 amino acids. CDR1 and CDR2 from the germline V gene are SEHNR and FQNEAQ (reference sequence). The CDR3 nucleotides read TGTGCCAGCAGCCCAACTAGCGGTGGGGCCACAGATACGCAGTATTTT. This codes for CASSPTSGGATDTQYF.

The chain employs TRBV14 and TRBJ1-6, with unresolved D. Trimming shortened V by 8 bases and J by 7 bases, and 15 bases separated the two germline ends. Germline V lookup: CDR1 SGHDN, CDR2 FVKESK. The CDR3 is 14 amino acids. CDR3 nucleotides: TGTGCCAGCTCAAGGCCCATTCCCAATTCACCCCTCCACTTT. As protein: CASSRPIPNSPLHF.

The V gene is TRBV30, the J gene TRBJ2-5; D is perhaps TRBD1 (5 bases). V was shortened by 4 bases and J by 3 bases, with 12 bases between the two germline ends. This CDR3 is 13 amino acids long. From germline, CDR1 is GTSNPN and CDR2 SVGIG (reference sequence). As DNA, the CDR3 is TGTGCCTGGATGTACTCAGGGAAAGAGACCCAGTACTTC. It encodes CAWMYSGKETQYF.

This chain connects TRBV4-2 to TRBJ2-2; D is ambiguous. Germline loops: CDR1 LGHNA, CDR2 YNFKEQ. V was cut by 1 base and J by 7 bases, with 16 bases left in between. This CDR3 region has 16 residues. CDR3 sequence (DNA): TGTGCCAGCAGCCAAGGTCCACCCCAGGACGACGGGGAGCTGTTTTTT. Its translation is CASSQGPPQDDGELFF.

The rearrangement uses TRBV18 and TRBJ1-2; 7 nucleotides agree with TRBD1. V was clipped by 4 bases and J by 11 bases; unmatched bases: 10. The CDR3 sequence is 13 residues long. CDR1 and CDR2 from the germline V gene are KGHSH and LQKENI. The CDR3 here is CASSQQTTGPYTF. DNA for the CDR3: TGTGCCAGCTCACAGCAAACGACAGGGCCATACACCTTC. The full variable domain, in which reference TRBV18 and TRBJ1-2 provide the parts outside the CDR3, is NAGVMQNPRHLVRRRGQEARLRCSPMKGHSHVYWYRQLPEEGLKFMVYLQKENIIDESGMPKERFSAEFPKEGPSILRIQQVVRGDSAAYFCASSQQTTGPYTFGSGTRLTVV.

The CDR3 reads CASSPIGTGDINQPQHF. The CDR3 region has the DNA TGTGCCAGCTCACCGATTGGGACAGGGGACATCAATCAGCCCCAGCATTTT. The chain is built from TRBV18 and TRBJ1-5; TRBD1 matches 10 bases. Germline V CDR1 and CDR2: KGHSH, LQKENI. V was pared by 3 bases and J by 3 bases, with 8 bases of the junction left unmatched. The CDR3 has 17 amino acids.

This clonotype was seen only once. This chain connects TRBV29-1 to TRBJ2-3; no reliable D call. This CDR3 has 13 amino acids. Trimming removed 0 bases at V and 7 bases at J, with 11 bases between. Looked up from germline, CDR1 is SQVTM and CDR2 is ANQGSEA. The DNA of the CDR3 is TGCAGCGTTGAAGATACTATTGGGAATACGCAGTATTTT. This translates into CSVEDTIGNTQYF.

This rearrangement joins TRBV30 to TRBJ1-1, with no clear D. CDR3 length equals 14 residues. V was clipped by 3 bases and J by 1 base, with 12 bases between them. The germline gives CDR1 GTSNPN, CDR2 SVGIG (reference sequence). CDR3 DNA: TGTGCCTGGAGCCGCCCTGGGAGGAACACTGAAGCTTTCTTT. This translates into CAWSRPGRNTEAFF.

V usage is TRBV4-3 and J usage is TRBJ2-1; D unclear. Trimming removed 4 bases from V and 5 bases from J, with 12 bases in between. Per the germline V gene, CDR1 is LGHNA and CDR2 is YSLEER. The CDR3 runs to 14 residues. The CDR3 DNA is TGCGCCAGCAGCCCCACAAGGGCTAACAATGAGCAGTTCTTC. It yields the protein CASSPTRANNEQFF.

The chain is built from TRBV30 and TRBJ2-3; the D gene is possibly TRBD1 (5 bases). The germline gives CDR1 GTSNPN, CDR2 SVGIG (reference sequence). V shed 2 bases and J shed 2 bases, with 11 bases lying between them. The CDR3 is made up of 14 amino acids. CDR3: CAWSKGQSTDTQYF. CDR3 in DNA: TGTGCCTGGAGTAAAGGACAATCCACAGATACGCAGTATTTT.

The chain is built from TRBV5-4 and TRBJ2-5; D is unclear. Germline assignment: CDR1 SGHNT and CDR2 YYREEE (reference sequence). The CDR3 sequence is 14 residues long. The V end lost 4 bases, the J end lost 5 bases, and 15 bases lay between the germline ends. The CDR3, as DNA: TGTGCCAGCAGCCCACTTGGACCCCTGGAGACCCAGTACTTC. This codes for CASSPLGPLETQYF.

The V gene is TRBV7-9, the J gene TRBJ2-5; no clear D. The CDR3 covers 10 residues. Germline-derived CDR1 and CDR2 are SEHNR and FQNEAQ (reference sequence). V shed 8 bases and J shed 5 bases, with 6 bases lying between them. The CDR3, as DNA: TGTGCCAGCGGGGTGGAGACCCAGTACTTC. Translating it yields CASGVETQYF.

The chain joins TRBV24-1 to TRBJ2-1, with 7 bases identical to TRBD1. Unmatched junction bases numbered 5, after V lost 4 bases and J lost 0 bases. Germline values: CDR1 KGHDR, CDR2 SFDVKD. The CDR3 totals 16 residues. The CDR3 sequence: CATSEVQGSSYNEQFF. CDR3 DNA sequence: TGTGCCACCAGTGAAGTACAGGGGAGCTCCTACAATGAGCAGTTCTTC.

The V gene is TRBV20-1, the J gene TRBJ2-1; TRBD2 matches at 13 bases. CDR3 length equals 18 residues. The germline V gene encodes CDR1 DFQATT and CDR2 SNEGSKA (reference sequence). V was pared by 1 base and J by 8 bases, with 14 bases of the junction left unmatched. Here the CDR3 DNA reads TGCAGTGCTAGAGCGACAGGGGTTGGGACTAGCGGGGCGGATGAGCAGTTCTTC. It codes for CSARATGVGTSGADEQFF.

The V gene is TRBV7-9, the J gene TRBJ2-5; TRBD1 matches at 7 bases. CDR3 length: 14 amino acids. V was pared by 5 bases and J by 0 bases, with 3 bases of the junction left unmatched. In germline, CDR1 is SEHNR, CDR2 FQNEAQ (reference sequence). Here the CDR3 DNA reads TGTGCCAGCAGCGAGGGACAGTACCAAGAGACCCAGTACTTC. Amino acid sequence: CASSEGQYQETQYF.

This clonotype was detected once. The rearrangement joins TRBV2 to TRBJ1-1; D not resolved. Germline V gives CDR1 SNHLY, CDR2 FYNNEI. The CDR3 covers 13 residues. V was shortened by 6 bases and J by 0 bases, with 8 bases between the two germline ends. The CDR3 DNA follows: TGTGCCAGCAGGGACCAACTGAACACTGAAGCTTTCTTT. This encodes CASRDQLNTEAFF.